This T cell receptor beta chain was sequenced during a study of radiotherapy plus CTLA-4 blockade in lung cancer. CDR1 is SGHKS and CDR2 is YYEKEE in the germline V gene (reference sequence). V gave up 0 bases and J gave up 10 bases, with 20 bases separating them. The CDR3 contains 17 residues. Overall study results and limits: It was early blood T cell clone dynamics, with interferon-beta, that reportedly best predicted response.

Generated by immunoSEQ multiplex PCR, the TCRdb table keeps only in-frame clones and is missing some. This table has about 30,000 clones, 75% to 85% appearing once. A word on this clone: Its antigen remains unknown.

Participants had chemo-refractory metastatic non-small-cell lung cancer and were treated with focal radiation plus ipilimumab CTLA-4 blockade. This TCR derives from a human donor with non-small cell lung cancer that progressed on radiotherapy plus ipilimumab. This chain uses TRBV5-5 with TRBJ1-6; D unresolved. The specimen was peripheral blood, collected from a patient treated with radiotherapy plus ipilimumab. CDR3 DNA sequence: TGTGCCAGCAGCTTGGGCCCGGCTAACCCCATCGGGTCACCCCTCCACTTT. It is translated as CASSLGPANPIGSPLHF. Full variable domain (remainder filled in from reference TRBV5-5 and TRBJ1-6): DAGVTQSPTHLIKTRGQQVTLRCSPISGHKSVSWYQQVLGQGPQFIFQYYEKEERGRGNFPDRFSARQFPNYSSELNVNALLLGDSALYLCASSLGPANPIGSPLHFGNGTRLTVT.